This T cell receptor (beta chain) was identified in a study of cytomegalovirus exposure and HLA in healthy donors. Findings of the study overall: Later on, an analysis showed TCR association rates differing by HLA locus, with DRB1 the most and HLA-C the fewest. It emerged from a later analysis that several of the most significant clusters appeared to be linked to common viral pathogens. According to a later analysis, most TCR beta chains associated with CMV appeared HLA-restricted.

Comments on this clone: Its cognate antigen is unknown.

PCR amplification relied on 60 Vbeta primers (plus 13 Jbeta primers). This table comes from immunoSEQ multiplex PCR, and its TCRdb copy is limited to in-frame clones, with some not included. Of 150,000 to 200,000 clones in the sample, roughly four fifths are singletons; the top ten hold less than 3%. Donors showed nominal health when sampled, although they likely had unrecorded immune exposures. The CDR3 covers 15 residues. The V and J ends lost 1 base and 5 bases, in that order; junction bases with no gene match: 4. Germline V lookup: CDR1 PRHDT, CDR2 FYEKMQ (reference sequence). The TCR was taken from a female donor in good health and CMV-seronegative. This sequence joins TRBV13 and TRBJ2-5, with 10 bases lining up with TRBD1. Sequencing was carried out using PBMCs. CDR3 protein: CASSLVGQGEETQYF. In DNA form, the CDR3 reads TGTGCCAGCAGCTTAGTTGGACAGGGGGAGGAGACCCAGTACTTC.